This TCR beta chain was sequenced during a study of identical twins. Trimming left V 3 bases short and J 2 bases short, with 11 bases between. The CDR3 sequence is 14 residues long. Germline V gene lookup returns CDR1 DFQATT and CDR2 SNEGSKA (reference sequence). A single record per CDR3 protein comes from TCRdb applying MiXCR to the 5' RACE reads. Among 1,800,000 or so distinct CDR3 sequences listed, around 33% were seen once. The chain combines TRBV20-1 with TRBJ1-5, with a weak D call TRBD1 (5 bases). The sequenced sample was cord blood. The sequence derives from a newborn girl in good health. CDR3 DNA sequence: TGCAGTGCTAGTTGGCAGGGCGGCAATCAGCCCCAGCATTTT. Protein: CSASWQGGNQPQHF.